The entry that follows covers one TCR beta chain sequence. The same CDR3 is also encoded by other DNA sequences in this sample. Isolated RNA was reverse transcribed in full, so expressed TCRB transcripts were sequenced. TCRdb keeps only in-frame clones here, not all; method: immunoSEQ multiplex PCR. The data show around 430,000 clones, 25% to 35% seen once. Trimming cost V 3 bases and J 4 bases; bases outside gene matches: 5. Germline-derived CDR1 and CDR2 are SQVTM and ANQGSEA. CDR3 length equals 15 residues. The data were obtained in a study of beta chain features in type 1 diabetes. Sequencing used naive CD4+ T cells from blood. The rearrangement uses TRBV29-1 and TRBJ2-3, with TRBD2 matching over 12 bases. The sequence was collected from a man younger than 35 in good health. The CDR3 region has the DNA TGCAGCGTTGAGGGCCTAGCGGGAGGGCCAGATACGCAGTATTTT. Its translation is CSVEGLAGGPDTQYF.